The rows below give T cell receptor beta chains drawn from one sample of a study of chemoradiotherapy in HPV16-positive cancers. Profiling relied on immunoSEQ multiplex PCR, and the TCRdb table lists in-frame clones only, not all of them. Altogether 30,000 to 35,000 clones are present, roughly nine tenths being singletons, with the ten largest covering 3.1%. The source material was blood, sampled from a patient who underwent chemoradiotherapy. The receptors were gathered from a human donor with HPV-associated anogenital cancer. Both conserved end residues are part of each CDR3. Fields, in order: D gene, V gene, J gene, CDR3 protein, CDR3 DNA. The D gene is left open where the match is weak.

d_gene: NA
v_gene: TRBV5-4
j_gene: TRBJ2-2
CDR3aa: CASSLYRGLYTGELFF
CDR3nt: TGTGCCAGCAGCCTATACAGGGGACTTTACACCGGGGAGCTGTTTTTT

d_gene: NA
v_gene: TRBV7-2
j_gene: TRBJ2-5
CDR3aa: CASSGTTQETQYF
CDR3nt: TGTGCCAGCAGCGGGACAACTCAAGAGACCCAGTACTTC

d_gene: NA
v_gene: TRBV21-1
j_gene: TRBJ2-1
CDR3aa: CASSWRSGRGPYNEQFF
CDR3nt: TGTGCCAGCAGCTGGCGTAGCGGGAGAGGCCCATACAATGAGCAGTTCTTC

d_gene: TRBD1
v_gene: TRBV9
j_gene: TRBJ1-5
CDR3aa: CASSPEGAQPQHF
CDR3nt: TGTGCCAGCAGCCCGGAGGGGGCTCAGCCCCAGCATTTT

d_gene: NA
v_gene: TRBV7-9
j_gene: TRBJ1-4
CDR3aa: CASSHNLATNEKLFF
CDR3nt: TGTGCCAGCAGCCATAACTTAGCGACTAATGAAAAACTGTTTTTT

d_gene: NA
v_gene: TRBV19
j_gene: TRBJ2-7
CDR3aa: CASSIGYEQYF
CDR3nt: TGTGCCAGTAGTATCGGCTACGAGCAGTACTTC

d_gene: TRBD1
v_gene: TRBV4-2
j_gene: TRBJ1-3
CDR3aa: CASSHGGTEGNTIYF
CDR3nt: TGTGCCAGCAGCCACGGGGGGACAGAAGGAAACACCATATATTTT

d_gene: NA
v_gene: TRBV14
j_gene: TRBJ1-2
CDR3aa: CASSFWDGDYTF
CDR3nt: TGTGCCAGCAGCTTTTGGGACGGGGACTACACCTTC

d_gene: TRBD1
v_gene: TRBV6-5
j_gene: TRBJ2-7
CDR3aa: CASSYPGQGHEQYF
CDR3nt: TGTGCCAGCAGTTACCCGGGACAGGGCCACGAGCAGTACTTC

d_gene: NA
v_gene: TRBV5-6
j_gene: TRBJ1-2
CDR3aa: CASSFQTRNTF
CDR3nt: TGTGCCAGCAGCTTCCAGACCCGGAACACCTTC

d_gene: NA
v_gene: TRBV11-3
j_gene: TRBJ2-1
CDR3aa: CASSLRGQLDNEQFF
CDR3nt: TGTGCCAGCAGCTTACGAGGCCAACTGGACAATGAGCAGTTCTTC

d_gene: TRBD2
v_gene: TRBV4-1
j_gene: TRBJ2-1
CDR3aa: CASSQVQGAAGARSYNEQFF
CDR3nt: TGCGCCAGCAGCCAGGTACAGGGAGCAGCGGGAGCCCGCTCCTACAATGAGCAGTTCTTC

d_gene: NA
v_gene: TRBV19
j_gene: TRBJ2-2
CDR3aa: CASSILASTGELFF
CDR3nt: TGTGCCAGTAGTATACTTGCTAGCACCGGGGAGCTGTTTTTT

d_gene: TRBD2
v_gene: TRBV5-4
j_gene: TRBJ2-5
CDR3aa: CASSFSSGRAQETQYF
CDR3nt: TGTGCCAGCAGCTTCTCTAGCGGGAGGGCCCAAGAGACCCAGTACTTC

d_gene: NA
v_gene: TRBV30
j_gene: TRBJ1-1
CDR3aa: CAWRVRTEAFF
CDR3nt: TGTGCCTGGAGGGTAAGGACTGAAGCTTTCTTT

d_gene: TRBD2
v_gene: TRBV5-1
j_gene: TRBJ2-1
CDR3aa: CASSLVAGVGNEQFF
CDR3nt: TGCGCCAGCAGCTTGGTAGCGGGGGTTGGCAATGAGCAGTTCTTC

d_gene: NA
v_gene: TRBV2
j_gene: TRBJ2-6
CDR3aa: CASGSTISSGANVLTF
CDR3nt: TGTGCCAGCGGATCGACGATCAGCTCTGGGGCCAACGTCCTGACTTTC

d_gene: NA
v_gene: TRBV4-1
j_gene: TRBJ2-3
CDR3aa: CASSPDRSNTDTQYF
CDR3nt: TGCGCCAGCAGTCCCGACAGGAGCAACACAGATACGCAGTATTTT

d_gene: NA
v_gene: TRBV9
j_gene: TRBJ2-1
CDR3aa: CASSAAGHLYNEQFF
CDR3nt: TGTGCCAGCAGCGCCGCAGGGCACCTTTACAATGAGCAGTTCTTC

d_gene: TRBD2
v_gene: TRBV7-9
j_gene: TRBJ2-1
CDR3aa: CASSQWGTSGYNEQFF
CDR3nt: TGTGCCAGCAGCCAGTGGGGGACTAGCGGATACAATGAGCAGTTCTTC

d_gene: NA
v_gene: TRBV6-6
j_gene: TRBJ1-2
CDR3aa: CASSYASNRAYGYTF
CDR3nt: TGTGCCAGCAGTTACGCAAGCAACAGGGCCTATGGCTACACCTTC

d_gene: NA
v_gene: TRBV7-2
j_gene: TRBJ2-2
CDR3aa: CASSLRDRSTGELFF
CDR3nt: TGTGCCAGCAGCCTCCGCGACAGATCCACCGGGGAGCTGTTTTTT

d_gene: NA
v_gene: TRBV11-2
j_gene: TRBJ2-7
CDR3aa: CASSWGRTYEQYF
CDR3nt: TGTGCCAGCAGCTGGGGACGGACCTACGAGCAGTACTTC

d_gene: NA
v_gene: TRBV7-8
j_gene: TRBJ1-1
CDR3aa: CASSSKALNTEAFF
CDR3nt: TGTGCCAGCAGCTCAAAAGCCCTGAACACTGAAGCTTTCTTT

d_gene: NA
v_gene: TRBV7-2
j_gene: TRBJ2-1
CDR3aa: CASSLAENEQFF
CDR3nt: TGTGCCAGCAGCTTAGCGGAAAATGAGCAGTTCTTC

d_gene: TRBD1
v_gene: TRBV6-4
j_gene: TRBJ2-3
CDR3aa: CASGQGVTDTQYF
CDR3nt: TGTGCCTCCGGACAGGGGGTTACAGATACGCAGTATTTT

d_gene: TRBD1
v_gene: TRBV6-5
j_gene: TRBJ1-2
CDR3aa: CASRRTGGSYGYTF
CDR3nt: TGTGCCAGCAGGCGGACAGGGGGAAGCTATGGCTACACCTTC

d_gene: TRBD1
v_gene: TRBV30
j_gene: TRBJ2-1
CDR3aa: CAWSKGQGYNEQFF
CDR3nt: TGTGCCTGGAGTAAGGGACAGGGATACAATGAGCAGTTCTTC

d_gene: NA
v_gene: TRBV7-8
j_gene: TRBJ1-4
CDR3aa: CASSPDSGHEKLFF
CDR3nt: TGTGCCAGCAGTCCAGACAGTGGGCATGAAAAACTGTTTTTT